This record looks at one T cell receptor beta chain sequence and its context. Its antigen remains unknown. The record originates from a study of PD-L1 blockade in urothelial cancer. Looking at the study overall: Timepoints chosen for blood analysis were 3 weeks (second dose) and 6 weeks after treatment start. T cell content in blood samples showed a median of about 140,000.

Each patient gave between 1 and 8 samples of peripheral blood mononuclear cells, which were collected pretreatment and during treatment. Libraries were prepared by immunoSEQ multiplex PCR; TCRdb keeps only in-frame clonotypes and omits some of them. This sample yields just over 14,000 clones, of which 85% to 90% are seen a single time; approximately 16% belongs to the top ten. Findings and limits, study-wide: Clones that were tumor-associated expanded more in the blood of durable-benefit patients at 3 weeks.

The CDR3 runs 14 residues. Germline trimming cut 3 bases from V and 6 bases from J; bases unmatched to any gene: 4. Per the germline V gene, CDR1 is GTSNPN and CDR2 is SVGIG (reference sequence). The chain has TRBV30 and TRBJ2-7; 14 bases map to TRBD2. The sequence was obtained from a man between 70 and 80 years old with urothelial cancer. The source material was PBMCs, sampled around atezolizumab (anti-PD-L1) treatment. The DNA of the CDR3 is TGTGCCTGGAGCCCGGGACTAGCGGGGGCCGAGCAGTACTTC. Residues: CAWSPGLAGAEQYF. Combining the CDR3 with reference TRBV30 and TRBJ2-7 gives the whole variable domain SQTIHQWPATLVQPVGSPLSLECTVEGTSNPNLYWYRQAAGRGLQLLFYSVGIGQISSEVPQNLSASRPQDRQFILSSKKLLLSDSGFYLCAWSPGLAGAEQYFGPGTRLTVT.